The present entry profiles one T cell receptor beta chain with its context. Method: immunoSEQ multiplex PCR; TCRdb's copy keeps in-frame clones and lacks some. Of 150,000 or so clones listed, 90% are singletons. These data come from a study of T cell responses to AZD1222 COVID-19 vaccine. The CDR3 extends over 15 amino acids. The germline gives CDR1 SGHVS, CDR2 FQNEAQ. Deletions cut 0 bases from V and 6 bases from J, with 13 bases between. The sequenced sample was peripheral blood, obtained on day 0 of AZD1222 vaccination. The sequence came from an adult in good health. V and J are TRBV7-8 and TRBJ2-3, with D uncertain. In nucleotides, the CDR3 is TGTGCCAGCAGCTTAGCGATATTTAACGCCGATACGCAGTATTTT. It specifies CASSLAIFNADTQYF. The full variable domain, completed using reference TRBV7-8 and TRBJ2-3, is GAGVSQSPRYKVAKRGQDVALRCDPISGHVSLFWYQQALGQGPEFLTYFQNEAQLDKSGLPSDRFFAERPEGSVSTLKIQRTQQEDSAVYLCASSLAIFNADTQYFGPGTRLTVL.